The 25 T cell receptor beta chains reported below all come from one sample, sequenced in a study of cytomegalovirus exposure and HLA in healthy donors. TCRdb's table, derived via immunoSEQ multiplex PCR, lists solely in-frame clones and lacks some. The repertoire has about 240,000 clones, 86% of them found once; the top ten carry around 1.2%. Sequenced material: PBMCs. These TCRs come from a woman aged 25 to 39 in good health and CMV-seropositive.

This chain uses TRBV7-3 with TRBJ2-1, with D possibly being TRBD2 (6 bases). V was trimmed by 1 base and J by 10 bases, leaving 8 bases between them. The length of the CDR3 is 12 residues. CDR1 and CDR2 (germline): SGHTA, FQGTGA. The CDR3 is CASSLRAGEQFF. CDR3 coding DNA: TGTGCCAGCAGCTTAAGGGCGGGAGAGCAGTTCTTC. The full variable domain, its missing parts supplied by reference TRBV7-3 and TRBJ2-1, is GAGVSQTPSNKVTEKGKYVELRCDPISGHTALYWYRQSLGQGPEFLIYFQGTGAADDSGLPNDRFFAVRPEGSVSTLKIQRTERGDSAVYLCASSLRAGEQFFGPGTRLTVL.

The genes are TRBV6-6 and TRBJ1-5; TRBD1 might be the D (6 bases). From germline, CDR1 is MNHNY and CDR2 SVGAGI (reference sequence). The CDR3 length is 15 residues. Trimming stripped 7 bases from V and 2 bases from J, with 15 bases between. In DNA, the CDR3 is TGTGCCAGCACCGCAACAGGGACGGGCAATCAGCCCCAGCATTTT. Its protein is CASTATGTGNQPQHF.

V and J are TRBV20-1 and TRBJ2-3; D perhaps matches TRBD2 (6 bases). V dropped 6 bases and J dropped 6 bases, with 10 bases sitting between them. This CDR3 is 11 amino acids long. Germline CDR1 DFQATT, CDR2 SNEGSKA (reference sequence). The DNA for the CDR3 is TGCAGTGCCCAGGACTATGATACGCAGTATTTT. Translating it yields CSAQDYDTQYF.

This chain links TRBV1 with TRBJ2-7; the table names TRBD2, a call not compared with the DNA. TRBV1 is termed a pseudogene. This CDR3 comprises 18 residues. CDR3: CTSSQESEREGIISEQYF. DNA of the CDR3: TGCACCAGCAGCCAGGAGTCAGAGCGGGAGGGTATAATCTCCGAGCAGTACTTC.

V is TRBV5-5 and J is TRBJ1-2; 9 bases are a match to TRBD1. The CDR3 is 18 amino acids. The germline V gene encodes CDR1 SGHKS and CDR2 YYEKEE (reference sequence). V lost 1 base, J lost 4 bases, and 14 bases stayed unmatched. CDR3 in DNA: TGTGCCAGCAGCTTGATCTCGGGACAGGGTCATAGCGGCTATGGCTACACCTTC. The encoded protein is CASSLISGQGHSGYGYTF.

This sequence joins TRBV2 and TRBJ2-7; 7 bases line up with TRBD1. This CDR3 is built from 12 residues. Trimming cost V 6 bases and J 2 bases; bases outside gene matches: 1. CDR1 is SNHLY and CDR2 is FYNNEI in the germline V gene. This CDR3 is CASSGTAYEQYF. CDR3 in DNA: TGTGCCAGCAGCGGGACAGCCTACGAGCAGTACTTC.

V and J are TRBV27 and TRBJ2-7; a weak D match, TRBD2 (7 bases). Deletions cut 3 bases from V and 3 bases from J, with 15 bases between. CDR1 and CDR2 (germline): MNHEY, SMNVEV (reference sequence). The CDR3 covers 15 residues. The chain's CDR3 is CASSLPGGKVYEQYF. Written as DNA, the CDR3 is TGTGCCAGCAGTTTGCCGGGGGGCAAGGTCTACGAGCAGTACTTC.

The chain couples TRBV6-1 to TRBJ1-2, with 7 nucleotides matching TRBD1. The length of the CDR3 is 15 residues. The germline V gene encodes CDR1 MNHNS and CDR2 SASEGT. V lost 2 bases and J lost 4; bases outside the gene matches: 7. CDR3 sequence: CASSEQPGQFYGYTF. CDR3 sequence (DNA): TGTGCCAGCAGTGAACAACCGGGACAGTTCTATGGCTACACCTTC.

The chain couples TRBV15 to TRBJ2-5, with TRBD1 matching over 10 bases. With 0 bases clipped from V and 6 bases from J, the junction kept 10 bases outside the gene matches. The CDR3 covers 17 residues. Germline assignment: CDR1 LNHNV and CDR2 YYDKDF (reference sequence). CDR3 nucleotides: TGTGCCACCAGCAGAGACTACCAAGACAGGGGGCAGAAGACCCAGTACTTC. It codes for CATSRDYQDRGQKTQYF.

The rearrangement links TRBV5-1 to TRBJ2-7, with TRBD2 matching over 8 bases. The CDR3 sequence is 15 residues long. V trimming: 2 bases; J trimming: 0 bases; junction bases outside the gene matches: 4. Germline-derived CDR1 and CDR2 are SGHRS and YFSETQ. The CDR3 loop reads CASSFVAGSSYEQYF. The CDR3 DNA reads TGCGCCAGCAGCTTTGTAGCGGGGAGCTCCTACGAGCAGTACTTC.

The chain couples TRBV5-1 to TRBJ1-5; possible D gene TRBD1, 6 bases. CDR3 length: 13 amino acids. The V gene lost 5 bases and the J gene lost 7 bases, with 13 bases spanning the gap. Germline CDR1 SGHRS, CDR2 YFSETQ. This CDR3 reads CASRRQVYQPQHF. CDR3 in DNA: TGCGCCAGCAGGCGACAGGTTTACCAGCCCCAGCATTTT.

This clone was detected only a few times. The chain links TRBV9 to TRBJ2-5, with TRBD2 identical over 7 bases. The germline gives CDR1 SGDLS, CDR2 YYNGEE. V lost 0 bases and J lost 4; bases outside the gene matches: 6. The length of the CDR3 is 15 residues. This chain's CDR3 is CASSVAGGGVETQYF. CDR3 DNA sequence: TGTGCCAGCAGCGTAGCGGGAGGAGGGGTAGAGACCCAGTACTTC.

The genes are TRBV7-9 and TRBJ2-1, with D maybe TRBD2 (6 bases). This CDR3 contains 16 residues. Trimming took off 2 bases at V and 1 base at J, with 12 bases between the two ends. Germline V gene data show CDR1 as SEHNR and CDR2 as FQNEAQ (reference sequence). CDR3 protein: CASSLTARESYNEQFF. CDR3 DNA: TGTGCCAGCAGCTTAACCGCGCGGGAATCCTACAATGAGCAGTTCTTC.

J is TRBJ2-7 and V is TRBV4-2; TRBD2 aligns across 8 bases. Losses at the gene ends were 4 bases for V and 0 bases for J; bases not matched to a gene: 8. The CDR3 covers 16 residues. Germline V gene sequence: CDR1 LGHNA, CDR2 YNFKEQ. CDR3: CASSPISGVSSYEQYF. CDR3 in DNA: TGTGCCAGCAGCCCGATTAGCGGGGTTAGCTCCTACGAGCAGTACTTC.

This clone has just a few counts. The chain has TRBV2 and TRBJ1-5; D uncertain. Looked up from germline, CDR1 is SNHLY and CDR2 is FYNNEI. CDR3 length: 16 amino acids. Trimming removed 5 bases from V and 2 bases from J, with 16 bases in between. CDR3 nucleotides: TGTGCCAGCAGTCCCATAACCCCCCGGGGCAATCAGCCCCAGCATTTT. Amino acids: CASSPITPRGNQPQHF.

There are a few counts of this clone. The chain employs TRBV7-5 and TRBJ1-5; TRBD1 was called by the table and not checked on the DNA. TRBV7-5 corresponds to a pseudogene. The CDR3 sequence is 11 residues long. CDR3 coding DNA: TGTGTCAGAAGCTTAGTCAGGCCCCAGCATTTT. It translates to CVRSLVRPQHF.

This chain connects TRBV28 to TRBJ2-3; weak D call: TRBD2 (6 bases). V was shortened by 3 bases and J by 0 bases, with 16 bases between the two germline ends. Germline lookup yields CDR1 MDHEN and CDR2 SYDVKM. The CDR3 covers 17 residues. CDR3 protein: CASSFDSVAASTDTQYF. CDR3 nucleotide sequence: TGTGCCAGCAGTTTCGATTCGGTAGCGGCCAGCACAGATACGCAGTATTTT.

The J gene is TRBJ2-7, the V gene TRBV5-6, with 10 nucleotides matching TRBD2. Per germline, CDR1 SGHDT and CDR2 YYEEEE. This CDR3 has 15 residues. V shed 4 bases, J shed 5 bases, and the junction held 9 bases outside the gene matches. In DNA form, the CDR3 reads TGTGCCAGCAGCCCTCCTAGCGGGAGTTCTCACGAGCAGTACTTC. It specifies CASSPPSGSSHEQYF.

A single count supports this clone. The rearrangement joins TRBV9 to TRBJ2-2; tentative D call: TRBD2 (5 bases). The CDR3 is 13 residues long. The V end was cut by 1 base, the J end by 6 bases, with 7 bases between. Germline V gives CDR1 SGDLS, CDR2 YYNGEE. The CDR3 reads CASSVRDSGELFF. DNA for the CDR3: TGTGCCAGCAGCGTACGGGATTCCGGGGAGCTGTTTTTT.

This chain links TRBV2 with TRBJ1-5; maybe TRBD1 (6 bases). This CDR3 contains 15 residues. Germline V lookup: CDR1 SNHLY, CDR2 FYNNEI. V lost 2 bases and J 3 bases, leaving 11 bases between the germline ends. The CDR3 loop reads CASSEYRVINQPQHF. CDR3 sequence (DNA): TGTGCCAGCAGTGAATACAGGGTGATCAATCAGCCCCAGCATTTT. The full variable domain, completed using reference TRBV2 and TRBJ1-5, is EPEVTQTPSHQVTQMGQEVILRCVPISNHLYFYWYRQILGQKVEFLVSFYNNEISEKSEIFDDQFSVERPDGSNFTLKIRSTKLEDSAMYFCASSEYRVINQPQHFGDGTRLSIL.

The chain links TRBV11-2 to TRBJ2-1, with 11 bases fitting TRBD2. V shed 5 bases, J shed 4 bases, and the junction held 7 bases outside the gene matches. CDR3 length: 16 residues. Germline V gene data show CDR1 as SGHAT and CDR2 as FQNNGV. In DNA, the CDR3 is TGTGCCAGCAGCCCGCGACTAGCGGGGCCTTACAATGAGCAGTTCTTC. Protein: CASSPRLAGPYNEQFF.

The rearrangement links TRBV5-8 to TRBJ2-5, with D possibly matching TRBD2 (5 bases). Germline CDR1 is SGHTS and CDR2 is YDEGEE. CDR3 length equals 16 residues. The ends were cut back, 4 bases at V and 1 base at J, with 17 bases in the middle. The CDR3: CASSPKWTYVQETQYF. The CDR3 DNA sequence: TGTGCCAGCAGCCCTAAGTGGACTTATGTCCAAGAGACCCAGTACTTC.

The J gene is TRBJ1-2, the V gene TRBV27; D not resolved. Trimming cost V 2 bases and J 8 bases, with 21 bases left between them. The CDR3 length is 16 residues. CDR1 and CDR2 (germline): MNHEY, SMNVEV (reference sequence). CDR3 loop: CASSLKADGLSRGYTF. For the CDR3, the DNA is TGTGCCAGCAGTTTAAAGGCGGACGGACTGTCTCGGGGCTACACCTTC.

As concerns this clone: Other DNA sequences within the sample encode an identical CDR3. This chain joins TRBV14 and TRBJ2-7; D may be TRBD2 (6 bases). Trimming cost V 1 base and J 1 base, with 8 bases left between them. Germline CDR1 SGHDN, CDR2 FVKESK. The CDR3 extends over 14 amino acids. Here the CDR3 DNA reads TGTGCCAGCAGCCAAGTCGGGGGTTCCTACGAGCAGTACTTC. It translates to CASSQVGGSYEQYF.

The chain combines TRBV19 with TRBJ2-1; the match to TRBD1 covers 8 bases. The CDR3 has 14 residues. CDR1 LNHDA and CDR2 SQIVND come from the germline V gene (reference sequence). The trim removed 5 bases at V and 2 bases at J, leaving 2 bases unmatched. The CDR3 protein is CASSPQGAYNEQFF. The CDR3 bases are TGTGCCAGTAGTCCACAGGGGGCCTACAATGAGCAGTTCTTC. Full variable domain (missing parts from reference TRBV19 and TRBJ2-1): DGGITQSPKYLFRKEGQNVTLSCEQNLNHDAMYWYRQDPGQGLRLIYYSQIVNDFQKGDIAEGYSVSREKKESFPLTVTSAQKNPTAFYLCASSPQGAYNEQFFGPGTRLTVL.